This T cell receptor beta chain was sequenced in a study of shared clonotypes between healthy human individuals. Researchers ran the assay at a deep level. Each cell subset's genomic DNA was divided evenly among several immunoSEQ plates. The data were produced by immunoSEQ multiplex PCR, yet TCRdb's version contains in-frame clones alone and is incomplete. Of under 350,000 clones detected, roughly 84% appear once; the ten largest clones hold around 15%. The germline V and J ends were trimmed by 0 bases and 5 bases, with 22 bases remaining between them. The CDR3 contains 18 residues. Germline V gene sequence: CDR1 MNHNS, CDR2 SASEGT. Study results and caveats: Clonotypes that were shared across four donors made up around 5% of naive CD4 clonotypes.

Comment on this clone: Its cognate antigen is unknown.

This clonotype originated in a man aged 18 to 29 in good health. The chain employs TRBV6-1 and TRBJ2-5; either TRBD1 or TRBD2 may supply D (5 bases each). Sequenced sample: memory CD8+ T cells sorted from blood. Indicated subset: CD45RO+ cells pooled with CCR7-negative TemRA cells. This chain's CDR3 is CASSEALLVTRWGETQYF. The CDR3 region has the DNA TGTGCCAGCAGTGAAGCGCTTCTGGTGACTCGTTGGGGGGAGACCCAGTACTTC.